Detailed here is one T cell receptor beta chain. The germline CDR1 and CDR2 sequences are GTSNPN and SVGIG (reference sequence). Trimming removed 3 bases at V and 6 bases at J, with 18 bases between. The length of the CDR3 is 14 residues. The data derive from a study of Ad26.COV2.S vaccination and SARS-CoV-2 variants. Profiling relied on immunoSEQ multiplex PCR, and the TCRdb table lists in-frame clones only, not all of them. The table records around 400,000 clones, 80% to 95% of them present only once. The treatment denotes: approximately 18 received Ad26.COV2.S at low or high dose, single or two shots; several received placebo; per-sample allocation not given. Samples were taken on day 63 after the first vaccine or placebo injection.

This chain connects TRBV30 to TRBJ2-7, with D unclear. This clonotype was obtained from a person between 18 and 65 years old who received the Ad26.COV2.S COVID-19 vaccine or a placebo. Sequencing was performed on peripheral blood, taken in a trial of Ad26.COV2.S vaccine versus placebo. The CDR3 region is CAWRPPPGRAEQYF. The CDR3 DNA reads TGTGCCTGGAGACCCCCGCCAGGCCGGGCCGAGCAGTACTTC.